This section outlines one T cell receptor (beta chain) sequence together with its context. The data were obtained in a study of CD8 T cells in Susac syndrome. Negative magnetic isolation gave CD8+ and CD4+ cells; FACS enriched CD8+ TEMRA. Random-hexamer reverse transcription was applied to about 0.45 to 1 ug RNA. The TCR beta CDR3 was amplified by immunoSEQ multiplex PCR across 54 Vbeta, 13 Jbeta. TCRdb analysed the immunoSEQ multiplex PCR reads with MiXCR anew, one entry per CDR3 protein. The data contain fewer than 150,000 distinct CDR3 sequences, 90% to 95% of them singletons. The CDR3 sequence is 12 residues long. Trimming removed 10 bases at V and 5 bases at J, with 12 bases between. Germline loops: CDR1 MNHEY, CDR2 SMNVEV (reference sequence).

The sample comprised CD8+ T cells from PBMCs. The clonotype was recovered from a human donor with multiple sclerosis. The V gene is TRBV27, the J gene TRBJ2-1, with D perhaps given as TRBD1 or TRBD2 (5 bases each). The DNA for the CDR3 is TGTGCCACCTCCGGGACCAACAATGAGCAGTTCTTC. Translation: CATSGTNNEQFF.